Detailed here is one TCR beta chain. The data were produced by immunoSEQ multiplex PCR, yet TCRdb's version contains in-frame clones alone and is incomplete. The table shows about 230,000 clones, with roughly 83% occurring only once. Per the germline V gene, CDR1 is MDHEN and CDR2 is SYDVKM. The CDR3 contains 13 residues. Trimming pared 10 bases from V and 5 bases from J, leaving 18 bases between. The entry originates in a study of blood T cell repertoires in COVID-19. At the level of the study: The United States, Italy and Spain provided the acute and convalescent COVID-19 samples.

The rearrangement joins TRBV28 to TRBJ2-7; the D gene is possibly TRBD2 (7 bases). What was sequenced was peripheral blood. This TCR was sampled from a woman between 65 and 79 years old with active or convalescent COVID-19. CDR3 DNA sequence: TGTGCCACCCAGAGAGGGGGAGGGAACGAGCAGTACTTC. It yields the protein CATQRGGGNEQYF. Supplemented by reference TRBV28 and TRBJ2-7, the full variable domain reads DVKVTQSSRYLVKRTGEKVFLECVQDMDHENMFWYRQDPGLGLRLIYFSYDVKMKEKGDIPEGYSVSREKKERFSLILESASTNQTSMYLCATQRGGGNEQYFGPGTRLTVT.